A selection of T cell receptor beta chains follows, all from one sample in a study of blood T cell repertoires in COVID-19. Sequencing was performed with immunoSEQ multiplex PCR; in TCRdb, only in-frame clones are kept and a portion is missing. The top ten clones hold about 20% of a sample with roughly 84,000 clones, roughly 80% of them seen once. The sample consisted of peripheral blood. The receptors originated from a man of 80 years or more with active or convalescent COVID-19. Each CDR3 is given with its conserved first and last residue. The order of the fields is J gene, V gene, CDR3 protein.

j_call: TRBJ2-5; v_call: TRBV2; cdr3_aa: CASSSSRGWETQYF
j_call: TRBJ2-1; v_call: TRBV5-1; cdr3_aa: CASSAGTGSGEQFF
j_call: TRBJ1-5; v_call: TRBV29-1; cdr3_aa: CSVEEGEGQPQHF
j_call: TRBJ1-1; v_call: TRBV30; cdr3_aa: CAFEGAGGTEAFF
j_call: TRBJ1-5; v_call: TRBV2; cdr3_aa: CASSESGQPQHF
j_call: TRBJ2-5; v_call: TRBV11-3; cdr3_aa: CASSLDGRPSRETQYF
j_call: TRBJ1-6; v_call: TRBV7-9; cdr3_aa: CASSLSDRGNSPLHF
j_call: TRBJ1-1; v_call: TRBV4-1; cdr3_aa: CASSQDETRIKVNTEAFF
j_call: TRBJ1-6; v_call: TRBV7-3; cdr3_aa: CASSFGTVQNSPLHF
j_call: TRBJ2-5; v_call: TRBV11-3; cdr3_aa: CASSPGTEETQYF